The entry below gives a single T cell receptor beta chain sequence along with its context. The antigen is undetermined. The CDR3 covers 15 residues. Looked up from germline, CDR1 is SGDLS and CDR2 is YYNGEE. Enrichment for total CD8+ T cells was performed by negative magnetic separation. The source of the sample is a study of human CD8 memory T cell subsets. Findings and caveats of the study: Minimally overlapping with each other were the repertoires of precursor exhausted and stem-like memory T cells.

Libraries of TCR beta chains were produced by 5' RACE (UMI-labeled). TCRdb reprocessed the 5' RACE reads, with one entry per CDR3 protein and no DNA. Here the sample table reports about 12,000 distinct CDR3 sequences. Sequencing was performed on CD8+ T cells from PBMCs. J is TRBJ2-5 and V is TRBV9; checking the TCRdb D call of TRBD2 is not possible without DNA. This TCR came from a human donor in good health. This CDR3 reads CASSVYGGVGETQYF.